This T cell receptor beta chain was obtained from a study of blood T cells in healthy people across ages (dated by TCRdb to 2015 to 2017). General notes on the study: In model experiments, template switching captured roughly one uniquely barcoded TCR beta cDNA molecule for every two T cells. Using deep sequencing normalized with unique cDNA molecular identifiers, the study measured how TCR beta repertoire diversity changes with age. Two additional independent replicas of 1 million unique cDNA reads from the same blood draw were analyzed for two donors (one aged 18 to 29 and one aged 80 or older). Donors of different ages were randomly distributed across sequencing lanes to avoid experimental bias. The donors were divided into four age groups: young (average 16 years), middle-aged (about 40), aged (roughly 66) and long-lived (about 84).

This clonotype was observed a handful of times. There is no known antigen for this receptor. Per-base quality was not reported, and no clone a single base away is much larger than it. The CDR3 runs 16 residues from the cysteine to the phenylalanine. Only the CDR3 portion is preserved as DNA: 48 bases, with reading frame beginning at the first base. Sequences DFQATT (CDR1) and SNEGSKA (CDR2) are obtained from the germline V gene (reference sequence). V is cut by 1 base and J by 0 bases, and the space between the germline ends is 15 bases. The donors were roughly 39 Caucasian individuals from Russia, aged roughly 6 to 100 years, who were systemically healthy. Around 10 milliliters of peripheral blood were collected from each donor into EDTA-treated Vacutainer tubes. Ficoll-Paque density-gradient centrifugation was used to isolate PBMCs, with at least 7 million obtained per sample. Total RNA was extracted from PBMCs with Trizol reagent, with at least 5.5 micrograms obtained per sample. For every donor, an aliquot of PBMCs went through flow cytometry to measure the percentages of naive CD45RAhigh/CD27high T cells.

Library creation used 5' RACE. The listed sequencing device is Illumina HiSeq 2500. A second roughly 6 to 12 cycle PCR used a sample-barcoded 5' primer and a J-beta primer mix. A template-switch 5' adaptor carrying 12 random nucleotides introduced a unique molecular identifier onto each TCR beta cDNA molecule. Each sample yielded at least 3 million CDR3-containing paired-end reads. First-strand cDNA synthesis was performed from all RNA using the Mint cDNA synthesis kit, with priming by a TRBC-specific oligonucleotide. Following uracil-DNA glycosylase treatment, a first 18-cycle PCR with universal primers M1SS and BC2_uni_R was performed on all cDNA. The authors' pipeline ran thus. Normalization of each sample was performed by random selection of 1 million high-quality reads, each carrying a distinct molecular identifier. Reads sharing molecular identifiers were discarded rather than binned into consensus sequences. MiTCR, with a Q25 quality threshold and the strictest error-elimination algorithm, was used for CDR3 identification, clonotype clustering and error correction. A nonparametric unseen species model with Euler transformation was used to estimate lower-bound total TCR beta diversity. TCRdb reanalyzed the raw reads on its own, using fastp at Q25 for trimming and MiXCR for clone calling, and kept in-frame beta chains. One record per CDR3 amino acid sequence lists the most common genes and DNA. The V and J calls come from TCRdb's annotation, not from the publication. The table for this sample lists 700,000 or so distinct CDR3 sequences; less than 45% of them were counted only once. The ten largest clones represent 25% to 35% of the sample.

Points the paper makes about the study in general: As age increased, observed TCR beta diversity per million T cells dropped in a roughly linear way, and a significant reduction was already evident by age around 41. Because profiling used bulk unsorted PBMCs, naive and antigen-experienced compartments could not be compared conclusively. Estimates of total diversity based on one million sequenced T cells were considered lower bounds and underestimates. The CMV infection status of donors was not known, potentially confounding age-related changes in expanded clonotypes. Compared with the aged group, the long-lived group had more naive CD4+ T cells, fewer expanded clones and increased TCR diversity, suggesting age selection. A strong correlation was found between observed TCR beta diversity and the percentage of naive T cells measured by flow cytometry.

The V gene is TRBV20-1 and the J gene is TRBJ1-1; 6 matching bases give a weak D call of TRBD1. Specimen: blood. This TCR was recovered from a man aged 80 or over in good health. The encoded CDR3 is CSARGFGGQLNTEAFF. In nucleotides, the sequence is TGCAGTGCTAGAGGATTCGGGGGACAATTGAACACTGAAGCTTTCTTT.